Listed below are T cell receptor beta chains from one sample, sequenced in a study of T cells in Graves' hyperthyroidism and ophthalmopathy. A single record per CDR3 protein comes from TCRdb applying MiXCR to the multiplex PCR reads. The data show 280,000 or so distinct CDR3 sequences, 25% seen once. Specimen: blood. All receptors derive from a man aged 35-49 years with Graves' hyperthyroidism that later progressed to Graves' ophthalmopathy. Both conserved end residues are part of each CDR3. The D gene is left open where the match is weak. Rows may omit the clone size; those that give it use once, few, many or a size class.

>15|-|many|TRBV20-1|TRBJ2-7
CSARETPWGTDEQYF
TGCAGTGCTAGAGAAACACCTTGGGGGACCGACGAGCAGTACTTC
>12|TRBD1|many|TRBV20-1|TRBJ2-7
CSASDRGDEQYF
TGCAGTGCCTCGGACAGGGGGGACGAGCAGTACTTC
>17|TRBD1|many|TRBV6-5|TRBJ2-2
CASSYLPTGTYTGELFF
TGTGCCAGCAGTTACCTCCCGACAGGGACGTACACCGGGGAGCTGTTTTTT
>15|-|many|TRBV7-8|TRBJ2-7
CASRQSVGVSYEQYF
TGTGCCAGCAGACAGTCCGTGGGGGTCTCCTACGAGCAGTACTTC
>16|TRBD1|few|TRBV6-5|TRBJ2-7
CASSYEPGQVAYEQYF
TGTGCCAGCAGTTATGAGCCGGGACAGGTAGCCTACGAGCAGTACTTC
>14|-|-|TRBV20-1|TRBJ1-1
CSARDSQGMSEAFF
TGCAGTGCTAGAGATTCCCAGGGGATGTCTGAAGCTTTCTTT
>15|TRBD1|many|TRBV7-9|TRBJ1-2
CASSPTGAREGGYTF
TGTGCCAGCAGCCCCACAGGGGCCCGGGAAGGAGGCTACACCTTC
>15|TRBD1|-|TRBV12-3/TRBV12-4|TRBJ2-5
CASSLGQGEQETQYF
TGTGCCAGCAGCCTGGGACAGGGAGAACAAGAGACCCAGTACTTC
>14|TRBD1|many|TRBV6-5|TRBJ2-7
CASSLQGGVYEQYF
TGTGCCAGCAGCTTACAGGGGGGCGTGTACGAGCAGTACTTC
>14|-|few|TRBV6-2/TRBV6-3|TRBJ2-2
CASSLYTGTGELFF
TGTGCCAGCAGTCTTTACACAGGGACCGGGGAGCTGTTTTTT
>14|-|few|TRBV6-5|TRBJ2-6
CASSQSSGANVLTF
TGTGCCAGCAGTCAGAGCTCTGGGGCCAACGTCCTGACTTTC
>14|TRBD1|many|TRBV28|TRBJ2-7
CASRRQGTYYEQYF
TGTGCCAGCCGTCGACAGGGAACATACTACGAGCAGTACTTC
>15|-|-|TRBV4-1|TRBJ2-7
CASSQGSTATYEQYF
TGCGCCAGCAGCCAGGGCTCGACGGCAACCTACGAGCAGTACTTC
>17|TRBD1|many|TRBV10-3|TRBJ2-7
CAISEQTGSTPSYEQYF
TGTGCCATCAGTGAGCAGACAGGGTCCACTCCCTCCTACGAGCAGTACTTC
>14|-|many|TRBV18|TRBJ2-5
CASSPQKQDGNQYF
TGTGCCAGCTCACCACAGAAACAGGATGGCAACCAGTACTTC
>12|TRBD2|few|TRBV12-3/TRBV12-4|TRBJ2-7
CAARTSGYEQYF
TGTGCCGCACGGACTAGCGGATACGAGCAGTACTTC
>15|TRBD1|-|TRBV6-1|TRBJ1-1
CASSPYRGQSTEAFF
TGTGCCAGCAGTCCCTACAGGGGGCAGAGCACTGAAGCTTTCTTT
>14|-|many|TRBV18|TRBJ1-5
CASSPLYKDQPQHF
TGTGCCAGCTCACCACTATACAAGGATCAGCCCCAGCATTTT
>16|-|-|TRBV6-2/TRBV6-3|TRBJ1-5
CASSPRGTRAGQPQHF
TGTGCCAGCAGTCCACGGGGGACGCGGGCGGGTCAGCCCCAGCATTTT
>15|TRBD2|many|TRBV6-1|TRBJ2-2
CASSKREGNTGELFF
TGTGCCAGCAGCAAGCGGGAGGGGAACACCGGGGAGCTGTTTTTT
>13|-|many|TRBV9|TRBJ1-1
CASSVGGYTEAFF
TGTGCCAGCAGCGTAGGAGGTTACACTGAAGCTTTCTTT
>15|-|many|TRBV7-8|TRBJ2-7
CASSLMPGRTYEQYF
TGTGCCAGCAGCTTAATGCCGGGCAGGACCTACGAGCAGTACTTC
>16|TRBD1|many|TRBV5-1|TRBJ2-7
CASSLTQRTGWYEQYF
TGCGCCAGCAGCTTGACCCAACGGACAGGGTGGTACGAGCAGTACTTC
>15|-|many|TRBV2|TRBJ2-7
CASSGRGRNTYEQYF
TGTGCCAGCAGTGGTAGGGGGAGGAATACCTACGAGCAGTACTTC
>13|-|many|TRBV27|TRBJ1-1
CASSLNPNTEAFF
TGTGCCAGCAGTTTGAACCCGAACACTGAAGCTTTCTTT